The 25 T cell receptor beta chains given below trace back to one sample, sequenced in a study of blood T cell repertoires in COVID-19. The data were produced by immunoSEQ multiplex PCR, yet TCRdb's version contains in-frame clones alone and is incomplete. The sample holds 50,000 to 55,000 clones, roughly 89% seen once. Sequenced sample: peripheral blood. These receptors were collected from a man at least 80 years old with acute or convalescent COVID-19.

The gene calls are TRBV9 and TRBJ2-7; 13 nucleotides line up with TRBD2. This CDR3 contains 16 residues. J lost 4 bases, V lost 5 bases, and 9 bases had no gene match. CDR1 and CDR2 from the germline V gene are SGDLS and YYNGEE. CDR3 in amino acids: CASSRGTSGAYYEQYF. CDR3 nucleotides: TGTGCCAGCAGTCGAGGGACTAGCGGGGCCTATTACGAGCAGTACTTC.

This chain links TRBV5-5 with TRBJ2-1; TRBD1 matches 10 bases. The J segment lost 8 bases and the V segment lost 4 bases, leaving 6 bases of the junction unmatched. The CDR3 length is 14 residues. The germline gives CDR1 SGHKS, CDR2 YYEKEE (reference sequence). The CDR3: CASSRLTGGHEQFF. The CDR3 DNA reads TGTGCCAGCAGCCGCCTGACAGGGGGCCATGAGCAGTTCTTC.

This chain uses TRBV7-3 with TRBJ2-2; TRBD2 matches 12 bases. Germline V gene data show CDR1 as SGHTA and CDR2 as FQGTGA. CDR3 length: 13 amino acids. Trimming at V came to 9 bases and at J to 7 bases, leaving 3 bases not matched to a gene. CDR3 nucleotide sequence: TGTGCCAGGACTAGCGGGGGCCACGGGGAGCTGTTTTTT. It encodes CARTSGGHGELFF.

This rearrangement joins TRBV7-2 to TRBJ1-5, with TRBD1 identical over 8 bases. CDR1 SGHTA and CDR2 FQGNSA come from the germline V gene. The V segment lost 4 bases and the J segment 6 bases; nucleotides outside the gene matches: 5. The CDR3 has 14 amino acids. The CDR3 bases are TGTGCCAGCAGCTCCCCAGGGGGCTCTCAGCCCCAGCATTTT. The encoded protein is CASSSPGGSQPQHF.

This chain joins TRBV19 and TRBJ2-6, with 8 bases lining up with TRBD1. CDR3 length: 15 residues. Germline values: CDR1 LNHDA, CDR2 SQIVND (reference sequence). The V gene end was trimmed by 5 bases and the J gene end by 3 bases; junction bases not matched to a gene: 3. The CDR3 nucleotides read TGTGCCAGTAGTGCCAGGGGGCGTGGGGCCAACGTCCTGACTTTC. It is translated as CASSARGRGANVLTF.

For the CDR3, the DNA is TGTGCCAGTAGTATAGATCTTACAGGGGCGCAGGGCTACACCTTC. This sequence encodes CASSIDLTGAQGYTF. The chain is built from TRBV19 and TRBJ1-2, with 7 bases lining up with TRBD1. Germline values: CDR1 LNHDA, CDR2 SQIVND (reference sequence). CDR3 size: 15 residues. The trim removed 0 bases at V and 8 bases at J, leaving 9 bases unmatched.

The sample holds one count of this clone. The genes are TRBV18 and TRBJ1-6, with 10 nucleotides matching TRBD1. CDR1 and CDR2 from the germline V gene are KGHSH and LQKENI. CDR3 length: 16 residues. With V trimmed by 3 bases and J by 13 bases, 12 bases remained unmatched. The CDR3 loop is CASSPQGTGVRGPLHF. As DNA, the CDR3 is TGTGCCAGCTCACCGCAGGGGACAGGGGTCCGGGGGCCCCTCCACTTT. Full variable domain (rest looked up from reference TRBV18 and TRBJ1-6): NAGVMQNPRHLVRRRGQEARLRCSPMKGHSHVYWYRQLPEEGLKFMVYLQKENIIDESGMPKERFSAEFPKEGPSILRIQQVVRGDSAAYFCASSPQGTGVRGPLHFGNGTRLTVT.

This chain links TRBV5-8 with TRBJ2-3; 8 bases are a match to TRBD1. Unmatched junction bases numbered 5, after V lost 0 bases and J lost 5 bases. The germline V gene has CDR1 SGHTS and CDR2 YDEGEE. The CDR3 runs to 15 residues. CDR3: CASSLEQGGRDTQYF. The DNA of the CDR3 is TGTGCCAGCAGCTTGGAACAGGGGGGACGAGATACGCAGTATTTT.

This chain uses TRBV3-1 (or the pseudogene TRBV3-2) with TRBJ2-5, with 8 bases fitting TRBD2. Germline CDR1 reads LGHDT; CDR2 reads YNNKEL (reference sequence). The CDR3 consists of 16 residues. The trim removed 4 bases at V and 3 bases at J, leaving 10 bases unmatched. CDR3 sequence (DNA): TGTGCCAGCAGCCTTCTCGGAGCGGGGGCCAAAGAGACCCAGTACTTC. It yields the protein CASSLLGAGAKETQYF.

The chain carries TRBV27 and TRBJ1-5, with 10 positions matching TRBD1. V shed 1 base, J shed 11 bases, and the junction held 14 bases outside the gene matches. CDR1 is MNHEY and CDR2 is SMNVEV in the germline V gene (reference sequence). CDR3 size: 17 residues. The CDR3 spells CASSLLAGTGAGGAQHF. The CDR3 DNA reads as TGTGCCAGCAGTTTATTGGCGGGGACAGGGGCCGGAGGGGCCCAGCATTTT.

This chain links TRBV7-8 with TRBJ2-7; possibly TRBD1 for D (7 bases). V was clipped by 5 bases and J by 0 bases, with 23 bases between them. CDR3 size: 18 residues. Per germline, CDR1 SGHVS and CDR2 FQNEAQ. CDR3 coding DNA: TGTGCCAGCAGCAGGGGTATCACCGGGGGACAGACCTCCTACGAGCAGTACTTC. As protein: CASSRGITGGQTSYEQYF.

V usage is TRBV18 and J usage is TRBJ1-1; a weak D match, TRBD1 (6 bases). The CDR3 sequence is 14 residues long. Germline CDR1 KGHSH, CDR2 LQKENI. V lost 3 bases and J 3 bases, leaving 11 bases between the germline ends. Here the CDR3 DNA reads TGTGCCAGCTCACCGCGAGGGGGGGACACTGAAGCTTTCTTT. Translation gives CASSPRGGDTEAFF. Supplemented by reference TRBV18 and TRBJ1-1, the full variable domain reads NAGVMQNPRHLVRRRGQEARLRCSPMKGHSHVYWYRQLPEEGLKFMVYLQKENIIDESGMPKERFSAEFPKEGPSILRIQQVVRGDSAAYFCASSPRGGDTEAFFGQGTRLTVV.

The chain carries TRBV27 and TRBJ1-1; 8 bases match TRBD1. Germline V gene sequence: CDR1 MNHEY, CDR2 SMNVEV (reference sequence). The CDR3 consists of 17 residues. V dropped 5 bases and J dropped 6; count of bases not matched to a gene: 17. The CDR3: CASSLLQGQGKRAEAFF. CDR3 coding DNA: TGTGCCAGCAGTCTACTACAAGGACAGGGAAAAAGGGCTGAAGCTTTCTTT.

The chain employs TRBV3-1 (or the pseudogene TRBV3-2) and TRBJ1-6; TRBD1 matches at 9 bases. CDR1 is LGHDT, CDR2 YNNKEL, per germline (reference sequence). The CDR3 length is 14 residues. Unmatched junction bases numbered 3, after V lost 4 bases and J lost 8 bases. CDR3 DNA sequence: TGTGCCAGCAGCCCCCGGACAGGGGATTCACCCCTCCACTTT. Translation gives CASSPRTGDSPLHF.

The chain has TRBV19 and TRBJ1-5; D is perhaps TRBD1 (6 bases). Trimming stripped 6 bases from V and 0 bases from J, with 15 bases between. The CDR3 totals 16 residues. Per the germline V gene, CDR1 is LNHDA and CDR2 is SQIVND (reference sequence). CDR3 sequence: CASSALGGYSNQPQHF. The CDR3 nucleotides are TGTGCCAGTAGCGCATTAGGGGGTTATAGCAATCAGCCCCAGCATTTT.

The chain couples TRBV14 to TRBJ1-1; 7 nucleotides agree with TRBD1. CDR1 and CDR2 (germline): SGHDN, FVKESK. V shed 1 base, J shed 3 bases, and the junction held 5 bases outside the gene matches. CDR3 length: 15 residues. This CDR3 is CASSQVGRGYTEAFF. In DNA form, the CDR3 reads TGTGCCAGCAGCCAAGTAGGCAGGGGGTACACTGAAGCTTTCTTT.

The J gene is TRBJ1-2, the V gene TRBV5-4, with unresolved D. CDR3 length equals 14 residues. Germline values: CDR1 SGHNT, CDR2 YYREEE (reference sequence). V lost 4 bases and J 5 bases, leaving 15 bases between the germline ends. The CDR3 sequence: CASSLTGITYGYTF. CDR3 sequence (DNA): TGTGCCAGCAGCCTTACGGGAATTACTTATGGCTACACCTTC.

The chain couples TRBV10-1 to TRBJ2-1; D is unresolved. Germline-derived CDR1 and CDR2 are WNHNN and SYGVQD (reference sequence). This CDR3 spans 13 amino acids. Deletions cut 2 bases from V and 9 bases from J, with 11 bases between. The CDR3 protein is CASSEQFSSEQFF. In nucleotides, the CDR3 is TGCGCCAGCAGTGAGCAGTTCTCCAGTGAGCAGTTCTTC.

This sequence joins TRBV3-1 (or the pseudogene TRBV3-2) and TRBJ1-2; no clear D gene. From germline, CDR1 is LGHDT and CDR2 YNNKEL (reference sequence). V lost 7 bases and J lost 6, with 9 bases in between. The CDR3 has 11 amino acids. The CDR3, as DNA: TGTGCCAGCACAGCGGGTGATGGCTACACCTTC. Translating gives CASTAGDGYTF.

J is TRBJ2-4 and V is TRBV4-3, with 7 bases matching TRBD1. Germline CDR1 reads LGHNA; CDR2 reads YSLEER. Trimming took 6 bases from V and 5 from J; bases not matched to a gene: 7. The length of the CDR3 is 14 residues. The CDR3 here is CASRQGIRENIQYF. The CDR3 nucleotides are TGCGCCAGCAGACAGGGGATTAGAGAAAACATTCAGTACTTC.

This clone came up a few times. This chain joins TRBV27 and TRBJ1-6, with D uncertain. This CDR3 is built from 12 residues. Germline CDR1 is MNHEY and CDR2 is SMNVEV (reference sequence). Trimming cost V 4 bases and J 5 bases, with 3 bases left between them. This chain's CDR3 is CASSSNNSPLHF. The CDR3 bases are TGTGCCAGCAGTTCAAATAATTCACCCCTCCACTTT.

The chain links TRBV15 to TRBJ2-2, with D perhaps TRBD2 (6 bases). The CDR3 extends over 16 amino acids. Germline V CDR1 and CDR2: LNHNV, YYDKDF (reference sequence). The V end lost 0 bases, the J end lost 5 bases, and 13 bases lay between the germline ends. The CDR3 DNA follows: TGTGCCACCAGCAGAGATAAGCGGGCTTTAACCGGGGAGCTGTTTTTT. Residues: CATSRDKRALTGELFF.

The chain recombines TRBV19 with TRBJ1-5, with TRBD1 as a possible D gene (6 bases). CDR1 is LNHDA and CDR2 is SQIVND in the germline V gene (reference sequence). Trimming left V 6 bases short and J 3 bases short, with 15 bases between. The CDR3 totals 15 residues. The CDR3 DNA reads TGTGCCAGTAGCCCCGGGACACCGTACAATCAGCCCCAGCATTTT. It encodes CASSPGTPYNQPQHF.

This clone is a singleton in its sample. The CDR3 is CASSTTGNTEAFF. The CDR3 region has the DNA TGCGCCAGCAGCACTACAGGGAACACTGAAGCTTTCTTT. The chain carries TRBV5-1 and TRBJ1-1; tentative D call: TRBD1 (5 bases). Germline V gene lookup returns CDR1 SGHRS and CDR2 YFSETQ. V was shortened by 4 bases and J by 1 base, with 8 bases between the two germline ends. The CDR3 has 13 residues. The whole variable domain, remainder taken from reference TRBV5-1 and TRBJ1-1, is KAGVTQTPRYLIKTRGQQVTLSCSPISGHRSVSWYQQTPGQGLQFLFEYFSETQRNKGNFPGRFSGRQFSNSRSEMNVSTLELGDSALYLCASSTTGNTEAFFGQGTRLTVV.

The chain recombines TRBV6-6 with TRBJ1-6; perhaps TRBD1 as D (6 bases). Germline CDR1 is MNHNY and CDR2 is SVGAGI (reference sequence). Trimming removed 6 bases from V and 9 bases from J, with 15 bases in between. There are 14 residues in the CDR3. CDR3 in DNA: TGTGCCAGCAGCCCCACAGGGTCCCCTTCACCCCTCCACTTT. Its translation is CASSPTGSPSPLHF.